Shown below are 5 T cell receptor beta chains from a single sample sequenced in a study of cytomegalovirus exposure and HLA in healthy donors (dated by TCRdb to about 2017). Receptor libraries were prepared by the immunoSEQ multiplex PCR assay. The multiplex PCR relied on a mix of 60 forward primers for TCR Vbeta segments and 13 reverse primers for TCR Jbeta segments. Sourced from immuneACCESS, this table was stored by TCRdb with only in-frame sequences that have V and J called. A share of the clones is absent; for the studies checked, an unresolved V gene accounts for under half, and the remainder has no known explanation. The sample table contains more than 100,000 clones; only one count was recorded for 80% of them. Approximately 0.22% of the sample rests with the top ten. The sequencing input was PBMCs. The receptors come from a man aged 45 to 65 in good health and CMV-seronegative.

Note on this clone: This same CDR3 is encoded by further DNA sequences in the sample. The V and J genes are TRBV6-5 and TRBJ1-5; TRBD1 is a possible D gene (5 bases). This CDR3 is built from 14 residues. The germline V gene has CDR1 MNHEY and CDR2 SVGAGI. Trimming left V 7 bases short and J 0 bases short, with 10 bases between. The CDR3 region is CASKGADSNQPQHF. The CDR3 DNA is TGTGCCAGCAAAGGGGCAGATAGCAATCAGCCCCAGCATTTT.

This chain links TRBV15 with TRBJ1-2, with D uncertain. The CDR3 length is 13 residues. V was trimmed by 1 base and J by 6 bases, leaving 9 bases between them. Germline CDR1 is LNHNV and CDR2 is YYDKDF (reference sequence). CDR3 coding DNA: TGTGCCACCAGCAGAGTTCCAAGAGATGGCTACACCTTC. Amino acid sequence: CATSRVPRDGYTF.

This clone has only a few counts. V and J are TRBV5-3 and TRBJ2-2, with D perhaps TRBD2 (5 bases). TRBV5-3 is placed among ORFs of uncertain function. The CDR3 contains 15 residues. Trimming removed 6 bases from V and 4 bases from J, with 16 bases in between. CDR3 sequence: CARIFPRGRTGELFF. CDR3 DNA sequence: TGTGCCAGAATCTTCCCCCGCGGGCGCACCGGGGAGCTGTTTTTT.

This chain connects TRBV25-1 to TRBJ2-2, with 8 bases lining up with TRBD1. The junction had 6 bases not matched to a gene; V was cut back by 4 bases and J by 8 bases. CDR1 and CDR2 (germline): MGHDK, SYGVNS. There are 14 residues in the CDR3. The CDR3 DNA is TGTGCCAGCAGTGGGACAGGGTTTCCGGGGGAGCTGTTTTTT. As protein: CASSGTGFPGELFF.

This clone was seen a few times. The V gene is TRBV9, the J gene TRBJ1-1; possibly TRBD1 for D (5 bases). Per germline, CDR1 SGDLS and CDR2 YYNGEE. V lost 0 bases, J lost 1 base, and 13 bases lay in between. This CDR3 region has 16 residues. The DNA of the CDR3 is TGTGCCAGCAGCGTAGGGACGGGCAGGGCGAACACTGAAGCTTTCTTT. Protein sequence: CASSVGTGRANTEAFF.